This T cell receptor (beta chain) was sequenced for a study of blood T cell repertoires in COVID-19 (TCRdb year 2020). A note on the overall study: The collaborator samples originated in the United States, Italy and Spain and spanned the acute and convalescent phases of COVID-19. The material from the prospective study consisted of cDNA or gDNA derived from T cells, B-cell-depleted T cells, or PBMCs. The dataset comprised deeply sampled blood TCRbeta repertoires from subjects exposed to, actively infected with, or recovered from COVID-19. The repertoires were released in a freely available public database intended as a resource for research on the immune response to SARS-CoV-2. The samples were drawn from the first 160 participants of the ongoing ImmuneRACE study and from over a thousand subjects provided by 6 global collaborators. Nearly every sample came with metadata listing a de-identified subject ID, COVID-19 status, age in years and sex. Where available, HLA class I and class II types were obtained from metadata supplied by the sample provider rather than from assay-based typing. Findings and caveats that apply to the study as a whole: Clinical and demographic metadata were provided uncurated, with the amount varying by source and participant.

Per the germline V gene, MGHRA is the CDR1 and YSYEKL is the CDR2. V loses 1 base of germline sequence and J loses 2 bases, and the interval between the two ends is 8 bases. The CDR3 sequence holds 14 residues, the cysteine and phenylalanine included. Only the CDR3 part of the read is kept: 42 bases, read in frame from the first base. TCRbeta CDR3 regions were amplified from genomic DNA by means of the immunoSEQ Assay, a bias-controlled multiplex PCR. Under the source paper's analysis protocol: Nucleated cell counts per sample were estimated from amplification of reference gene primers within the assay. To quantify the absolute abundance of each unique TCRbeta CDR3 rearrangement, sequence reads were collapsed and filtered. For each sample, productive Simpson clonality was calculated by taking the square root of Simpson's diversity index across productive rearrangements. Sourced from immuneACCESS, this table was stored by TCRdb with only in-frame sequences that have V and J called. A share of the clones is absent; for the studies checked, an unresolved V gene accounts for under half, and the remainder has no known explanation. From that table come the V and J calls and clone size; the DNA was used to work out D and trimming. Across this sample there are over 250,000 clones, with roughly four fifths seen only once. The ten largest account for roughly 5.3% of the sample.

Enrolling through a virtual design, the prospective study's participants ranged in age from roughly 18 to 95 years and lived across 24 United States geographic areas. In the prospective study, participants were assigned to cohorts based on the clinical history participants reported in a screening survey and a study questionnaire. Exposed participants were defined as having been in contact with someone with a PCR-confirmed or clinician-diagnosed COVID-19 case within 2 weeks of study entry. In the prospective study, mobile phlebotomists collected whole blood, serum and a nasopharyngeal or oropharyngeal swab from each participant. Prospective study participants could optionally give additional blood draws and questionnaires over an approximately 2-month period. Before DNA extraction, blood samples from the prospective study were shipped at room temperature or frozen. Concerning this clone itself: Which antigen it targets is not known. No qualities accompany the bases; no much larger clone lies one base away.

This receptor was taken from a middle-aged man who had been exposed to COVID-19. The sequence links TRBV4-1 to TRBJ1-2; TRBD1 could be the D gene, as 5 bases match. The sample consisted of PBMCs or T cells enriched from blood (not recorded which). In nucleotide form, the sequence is TGCGCCAGCAGCCAAGCCCCAGGGAACTATGGCTACACCTTC. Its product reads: CASSQAPGNYGYTF.